This TCR beta chain came from a study of blood T cell repertoires in COVID-19. For the study at large: Nucleic acid was either cDNA or gDNA, and it came from T cells, B-cell-depleted T cells, or PBMCs.

Looked up from germline, CDR1 is SQVTM and CDR2 is ANQGSEA. Trimming removed 5 bases at V and 0 bases at J, with 10 bases between. This CDR3 is 14 amino acids long. Assay: immunoSEQ multiplex PCR; the TCRdb copy retains only in-frame clones and omits some. This sample has approximately 180,000 clones, with 80% to 90% found just once. This chain uses TRBV29-1 with TRBJ2-2, with D unresolved. Sequenced: peripheral blood. The sequence was obtained from a man aged 55 to 70 with acute or convalescent COVID-19. Written as DNA, the CDR3 is TGCAGCGTTCCAGTTAATCCGAACACCGGGGAGCTGTTTTTT. Its translation: CSVPVNPNTGELFF.